The 28 T cell receptor beta chains presented below share a single source sample, sequenced in a study of read filtering for tumor transcriptome and immune sequencing. Molecular barcoded adaptors covering alpha/delta and beta/gamma chains were used on 400 to 450 ng RNA. TCRdb reprocessed the reads with MiXCR, giving one entry per CDR3 protein. Here the sample spans some 130,000 distinct CDR3 sequences, around 13% being singletons. Specimen: a population of CD138-negative cells sorted from bone marrow. Receptor source: a donor at least 40 years old with multiple myeloma.

In its sample, this clonotype was seen a few times. The chain has TRBV20-1 and TRBJ2-4; D unclear. Per germline, CDR1 DFQATT and CDR2 SNEGSKA (reference sequence). The CDR3 is 13 residues long. The germline V and J ends were trimmed by 5 bases and 0 bases, with 8 bases remaining between them. CDR3 in DNA: TGCAGTGCTTTACTGGTAGCCAAAAACATTCAGTACTTC. It specifies CSALLVAKNIQYF.

This clonotype was seen repeatedly, ten times or more. The chain couples TRBV19 to TRBJ2-1; TRBD2 matches 12 bases. The CDR3 runs to 16 residues. Germline V gene sequence: CDR1 LNHDA, CDR2 SQIVND (reference sequence). Trimming cost V 2 bases and J 6 bases; bases outside gene matches: 5. The CDR3 reads CASSILAGGLGNEQFF. CDR3 coding DNA: TGTGCCAGTAGTATACTAGCGGGAGGGCTCGGCAATGAGCAGTTCTTC.

This clonotype came up many times. The chain links TRBV6-1 to TRBJ2-7; 11 bases agree with TRBD2. The V and J ends lost 6 bases and 4 bases, in that order; junction bases with no gene match: 14. The germline V gene has CDR1 MNHNS and CDR2 SASEGT. The CDR3 runs to 17 residues. CDR3 bases: TGTGCCAGCAGCCGAAATTTAGTCCTAGCGGGAGGTTACGAGCAGTACTTC. This translates into CASSRNLVLAGGYEQYF.

This clonotype came up many times. The chain has TRBV2 and TRBJ1-5; D is undetermined. The CDR3 is 15 residues long. Trimming took 6 bases from V and 2 from J, leaving 14 bases between them. CDR1 and CDR2 (germline): SNHLY, FYNNEI. In nucleotides, the CDR3 is TGTGCCAGCAGCGGCCCCATGGTAGGCAATCAGCCCCAGCATTTT. This gives the protein CASSGPMVGNQPQHF.

Note on this clonotype: A read error is possible here, since a much larger clone lies one base away. The V call is TRBV29-1, the J call TRBJ2-5; 9 bases agree with TRBD1. CDR3 length: 13 amino acids. The germline gives CDR1 SQVTM, CDR2 ANQGSEA. The CDR3 spells CSAEGDREETQYF. Here the CDR3 DNA reads TGCAGCGCTGAAGGGGACAGGGAAGAGACCCAGTACTTC.

This clonotype was recorded at least ten times. This chain links TRBV29-1 with TRBJ1-5; 8 bases are shared with TRBD1. The V and J ends lost 5 bases and 2 bases, in that order; junction bases with no gene match: 2. CDR1 SQVTM and CDR2 ANQGSEA come from the germline V gene. This CDR3 is built from 13 residues. This CDR3 reads CSVMTGGNQPQHF. The CDR3, as DNA: TGCAGCGTTATGACAGGGGGCAATCAGCCCCAGCATTTT.

This clonotype was observed a handful of times. CDR3 residues: CASSVEPSGSSTGELFF. The CDR3, as DNA: TGTGCCAGCAGCGTAGAGCCTAGCGGGAGTTCAACCGGGGAGCTGTTTTTT. The V and J genes are TRBV9 and TRBJ2-2; 10 bases align to TRBD2. CDR1 is SGDLS and CDR2 is YYNGEE in the germline V gene. There are 17 residues in the CDR3. The V segment lost 0 bases and the J segment 5 bases; nucleotides outside the gene matches: 7.

This clonotype was found many times. The V call is TRBV7-3, the J call TRBJ2-1; TRBD2 matches at 10 bases. CDR3 length: 16 amino acids. Germline-derived CDR1 and CDR2 are SGHTA and FQGTGA. V lost 1 base, J lost 7 bases, and 7 bases stayed unmatched. CDR3 nucleotide sequence: TGTGCCAGCAGCTTAAAAGTGTCTAGCGGGAGAAATGAGCAGTTCTTC. Its translation is CASSLKVSSGRNEQFF.

This clonotype was detected ten times or more. The chain joins TRBV3-1 to TRBJ2-4; D not resolved. CDR3 length: 13 residues. Germline CDR1 LGHDT, CDR2 YNNKEL (reference sequence). V gave up 3 bases and J gave up 9 bases, with 12 bases separating them. This CDR3 is CASSQVREGIQYF. DNA of the CDR3: TGTGCCAGCAGCCAGGTTAGGGAAGGCATTCAGTACTTC.

This clonotype was observed at least ten times. The chain couples TRBV4-1 to TRBJ2-7, with 7 bases fitting TRBD2. The germline V gene has CDR1 MGHRA and CDR2 YSYEKL. The CDR3 consists of 16 residues. The V gene end was trimmed by 0 bases and the J gene end by 0 bases; junction bases not matched to a gene: 5. CDR3 amino acids: CASSQETGGSSYEQYF. The CDR3 bases are TGCGCCAGCAGCCAAGAGACGGGGGGTAGCTCCTACGAGCAGTACTTC.

This clonotype was recorded many times. The chain is built from TRBV2 and TRBJ1-1; 9 bases fit TRBD1. Germline V CDR1 and CDR2: SNHLY, FYNNEI. This CDR3 comprises 14 residues. V was clipped by 6 bases and J by 5 bases; unmatched bases: 7. The CDR3 sequence: CASRIQGANTEAFF. Here the CDR3 DNA reads TGTGCCAGCAGGATACAGGGGGCGAATACTGAAGCTTTCTTT.

This clonotype appeared many times. The V gene is TRBV19, the J gene TRBJ2-2, with D possibly TRBD1 on 6 matching bases. This CDR3 has 15 residues. The V end was cut by 7 bases, the J end by 5 bases, with 17 bases between. Germline lookup yields CDR1 LNHDA and CDR2 SQIVND (reference sequence). CDR3 protein: CASIQGTTPTGELFF. The CDR3 nucleotides are TGTGCCAGTATCCAGGGGACCACCCCGACCGGGGAGCTGTTTTTT.

This clonotype was picked up a small number of times. A much larger clone differs by one base, so this may be a read error. This rearrangement joins TRBV29-1 to TRBJ1-1, with 7 nucleotides matching TRBD1. Germline V gene lookup returns CDR1 SQVTM and CDR2 ANQGSEA. The CDR3 has 14 residues. CDR3 residues: CSVLQGRVETDAFF. The CDR3 DNA follows: TGCAGCGTTCTACAGGGGCGCGTGGAAACTGATGCTTTCTTT.

Points on this clonotype: A junction boundary mismatches the germline segment, possibly from a read error. This chain links TRBV7-6 with TRBJ2-3; D is perhaps TRBD1 (6 bases). The germline gives CDR1 SGHVS, CDR2 FNYEAQ. The CDR3 sequence is 15 residues long. The CDR3 reads CASSLQGLRTDTQYF. DNA for the CDR3: TGTGCCAGCAGCTTACAGGGGTTGCGCACGGATACGCAGTATTTT.

This clonotype was seen ten or more times. The CDR3 coding sequence is TGCAGTGCTAGAGATCTGGGACTAGCGGGAGGGAAGCAGTATTTT. It codes for CSARDLGLAGGKQYF. The chain couples TRBV20-1 to TRBJ2-3, with 16 nucleotides matching TRBD2. V lost 0 bases to trimming and J lost 11 bases; unmatched junction nucleotides: 5. Germline assignment: CDR1 DFQATT and CDR2 SNEGSKA (reference sequence). The CDR3 is made up of 15 amino acids.

This clonotype was picked up many times. The chain uses TRBV7-9 and TRBJ2-1; 14 bases align to TRBD2. This CDR3 comprises 16 residues. V trimming: 6 bases; J trimming: 9 bases; junction bases outside the gene matches: 10. Germline CDR1 SEHNR, CDR2 FQNEAQ (reference sequence). In nucleotides, the CDR3 is TGTGCCAGCAGGAAACCGGGACTAGCGGGAGTGGGTGAGCAGTTCTTC. Protein product: CASRKPGLAGVGEQFF.

Many counts were recorded for this clonotype. The chain links TRBV24-1 to TRBJ2-2; TRBD1 matches at 12 bases. Germline CDR1 and CDR2: KGHDR and SFDVKD. Germline trimming cut 4 bases from V and 5 bases from J; bases unmatched to any gene: 7. The CDR3 consists of 17 residues. The CDR3 reads CATSDPGQGARTGELFF. In nucleotides, the CDR3 is TGTGCCACCAGTGACCCGGGACAGGGGGCGAGAACCGGGGAGCTGTTTTTT.

This clonotype was counted at least ten times. The V gene is TRBV12-3 or TRBV12-4, the J gene TRBJ1-1; D not resolved. V was pared by 6 bases and J by 1 base, with 9 bases between. The length of the CDR3 is 13 residues. The CDR3 region is CASSPAPNTEAFF. DNA for the CDR3: TGTGCCAGCAGCCCGGCTCCGAACACTGAAGCTTTCTTT.

Only a few counts were recorded for this clonotype. Given a much more abundant clone one base away, this may be a read error. This chain uses TRBV6-1 with TRBJ1-1, with a tentative D call TRBD1 (5 bases). V lost 4 bases and J lost 11, with 20 bases in between. CDR3 size: 14 residues. Germline assignment: CDR1 MNHNS and CDR2 SASEGT. Here the CDR3 reads CASSASEYGGTAFF. CDR3 in DNA: TGTGCCAGCAGTGCATCTGAGTACGGGGGAACGGCTTTCTTT.

In its sample, this clonotype was seen many times. The chain combines TRBV7-9 with TRBJ2-1, with D uncertain. There are 11 residues in the CDR3. Per germline, CDR1 SEHNR and CDR2 FQNEAQ (reference sequence). With 5 bases removed from V and 10 bases from J, the gap between germline ends came to 9 bases. This chain's CDR3 is CASSISAEQFF. The CDR3, as DNA: TGTGCCAGCAGCATCTCAGCGGAGCAGTTCTTC.

This clonotype appeared many times. V gene TRBV4-1 combines with J gene TRBJ2-2; TRBD1 aligns across 7 bases. Germline CDR1 MGHRA, CDR2 YSYEKL. The CDR3 totals 14 residues. V shed 10 bases, J shed 3 bases, and the junction held 8 bases outside the gene matches. The CDR3 bases are TGCGCCACGAGGCAGGGGGAGTACACCGGGGAGCTGTTTTTT. Encoded protein: CATRQGEYTGELFF.

This clonotype was counted many times. CDR3 coding DNA: TGTGCCAGCAGTTACGACAAAAACACTGAAGCTTTCTTT. Protein product: CASSYDKNTEAFF. The rearrangement uses TRBV12-3 or TRBV12-4 and TRBJ1-1, with D uncertain. V dropped 4 bases and J dropped 2 bases, with 8 bases sitting between them. The CDR3 runs 13 residues.

This clonotype was counted ten times or more. The gene calls are TRBV11-2 and TRBJ2-3; weak D call: TRBD1 (5 bases). The ends were cut back, 2 bases at V and 7 bases at J, with 7 bases in the middle. The CDR3 sequence is 12 residues long. Germline-derived CDR1 and CDR2 are SGHAT and FQNNGV. For the CDR3, the DNA is TGTGCCAGCAGCTTAAGACAGAATACGCAGTATTTT. Protein sequence: CASSLRQNTQYF.

Comments on this clonotype: A much larger clone is a single base away; this may be a read error. The rearrangement uses TRBV7-7 and TRBJ2-1; D gene ambiguous. This CDR3 is built from 15 residues. Per the germline V gene, CDR1 is SSHAT and CDR2 is FNYEAQ (reference sequence). Trimming pared 2 bases from V and 0 bases from J, leaving 8 bases between. The CDR3 region has the DNA TGTGCCAGCAGCTTATGTAGTCTCTCCTACAATGAGCAGTTCTTC. Amino acids: CASSLCSLSYNEQFF.

Comment on this clonotype: This probably arose from a read error, given a far larger clone one base away. This chain uses TRBV10-2 with TRBJ2-1; 9 bases agree with TRBD1. Germline V gene sequence: CDR1 WSHSY, CDR2 SAAADI. This CDR3 is built from 15 residues. The CDR3 nucleotides are TGCGCCAGCAGTAGGGGACAGGGAACTAACAATGAGCAGTCCTTC. As protein: CASSRGQGTNNEQSF.

In this sample, this clonotype turned up many times. The V call is TRBV2, the J call TRBJ2-3; no reliable D call. The germline V gene encodes CDR1 SNHLY and CDR2 FYNNEI. Deletions cut 7 bases from V and 5 bases from J, with 16 bases between. CDR3 length: 14 amino acids. The CDR3 sequence is CASKAPTSGDTQYF. The CDR3 DNA reads as TGTGCCAGCAAAGCTCCAACTTCCGGAGATACGCAGTATTTT.

This clonotype appeared many times. The chain combines TRBV5-1 with TRBJ2-5, with D possibly being TRBD1 (6 bases). CDR3 length equals 14 residues. CDR1 and CDR2 (germline): SGHRS, YFSETQ. Trimming shortened V by 4 bases and J by 1 base, and 11 bases separated the two germline ends. The DNA for the CDR3 is TGCGCCAGCAGCCGGGGACACCTCCAAGAGACCCAGTACTTC. The encoded protein is CASSRGHLQETQYF. The variable domain in full, with the rest retrieved from reference TRBV5-1 and TRBJ2-5, is KAGVTQTPRYLIKTRGQQVTLSCSPISGHRSVSWYQQTPGQGLQFLFEYFSETQRNKGNFPGRFSGRQFSNSRSEMNVSTLELGDSALYLCASSRGHLQETQYFGPGTRLLVL.

To note about this clonotype: The junction shows a germline mismatch at one end, possibly a read error. The rearrangement uses TRBV14 and TRBJ2-2; D is perhaps TRBD1 (5 bases). Germline V gene sequence: CDR1 SGHDN, CDR2 FVKESK. The length of the CDR3 is 15 residues. In DNA form, the CDR3 reads TGTGCCGGCAGCCTTGCCCCCAGGGTCGCCGGGGAGCTGTTTTTT. Its translation is CAGSLAPRVAGELFF.